A selection of T cell receptor beta chains follows, all from one sample in a study of cytotoxic CD8 clonotypes in ibrutinib-treated CLL. Measured with immunoSEQ multiplex PCR; TCRdb has only the in-frame clones, and not every one. The sample carries about 250,000 clones, roughly 74% recorded once. Sequencing was performed on PBMCs, taken after 24 months of ibrutinib treatment. Receptor source: a human donor with chronic lymphocytic leukemia. The CDR3 runs from the conserved cysteine through the conserved F or W. Each record gives: clone size, J gene, D gene, V gene, CDR3 protein, CDR3 DNA. A D gene is named only where the DNA matches it firmly. A row's size may be missing; if present it is once, few, many or a size class.

clone_size: -
j_call: TRBJ2-6
d_call: TRBD2
v_call: TRBV10-3
cdr3_aa: CATVAGGRYSGANVLTF
cdr3_nt: TGTGCCACCGTAGCGGGAGGACGCTACTCTGGGGCCAACGTCCTGACTTTC

clone_size: -
j_call: TRBJ1-4
d_call: -
v_call: TRBV20-1
cdr3_aa: CSVEGGEKLFF
cdr3_nt: TGCAGTGTTGAGGGGGGGGAAAAACTGTTTTTT

clone_size: -
j_call: TRBJ2-2
d_call: TRBD1
v_call: TRBV28
cdr3_aa: CASSSGGWGTGELFF
cdr3_nt: TGTGCCAGCAGTTCAGGGGGTTGGGGCACCGGGGAGCTGTTTTTT

clone_size: few
j_call: TRBJ2-6
d_call: -
v_call: TRBV19
cdr3_aa: CASSPKSGANVLTF
cdr3_nt: TGTGCCAGTAGTCCAAAATCTGGGGCCAACGTCCTGACTTTC

clone_size: -
j_call: TRBJ1-5
d_call: -
v_call: TRBV19
cdr3_aa: CASSVNLGRAYSNQPQHF
cdr3_nt: TGTGCCAGTAGCGTCAACTTAGGGCGGGCTTATAGCAATCAGCCCCAGCATTTT

clone_size: few
j_call: TRBJ1-2
d_call: -
v_call: TRBV28
cdr3_aa: CASSLGYGYGYTF
cdr3_nt: TGTGCCAGCAGTTTAGGTTACGGCTATGGCTACACCTTC

clone_size: -
j_call: TRBJ1-2
d_call: -
v_call: TRBV2
cdr3_aa: CASSESVPVRYTF
cdr3_nt: TGTGCCAGCAGTGAAAGTGTCCCCGTCCGCTACACCTTC

clone_size: -
j_call: TRBJ2-5
d_call: TRBD2
v_call: TRBV29-1
cdr3_aa: CSVDGTSGRYDQETQYF
cdr3_nt: TGCAGCGTTGATGGGACTAGCGGGCGCTACGACCAAGAGACCCAGTACTTC

clone_size: -
j_call: TRBJ1-2
d_call: TRBD1
v_call: TRBV6-5
cdr3_aa: CASSYAGGLYNYGYTF
cdr3_nt: TGTGCCAGCAGTTACGCAGGGGGCCTTTATAACTATGGCTACACCTTC

clone_size: -
j_call: TRBJ2-7
d_call: -
v_call: TRBV6-1
cdr3_aa: CASSAPVALRFVYEQYF
cdr3_nt: TGTGCCAGCAGTGCCCCGGTGGCACTTCGCTTTGTCTACGAGCAGTACTTC

clone_size: -
j_call: TRBJ2-7
d_call: TRBD1
v_call: TRBV14
cdr3_aa: CASSQGRTGHYEQYF
cdr3_nt: TGTGCCAGCAGCCAAGGGAGGACAGGGCATTACGAGCAGTACTTC

clone_size: -
j_call: TRBJ2-3
d_call: TRBD1
v_call: TRBV7-3
cdr3_aa: CASSRQGAPTDTQYF
cdr3_nt: TGTGCCAGCAGCCGACAGGGGGCGCCTACAGATACGCAGTATTTT

clone_size: -
j_call: TRBJ1-4
d_call: -
v_call: TRBV7-9
cdr3_aa: CASSLARTAEKLFF
cdr3_nt: TGTGCCAGCAGCTTAGCGCGAACGGCTGAAAAACTGTTTTTT

clone_size: -
j_call: TRBJ1-5
d_call: -
v_call: TRBV29-1
cdr3_aa: CSVGTRLNQPQHF
cdr3_nt: TGCAGCGTTGGGACGCGTCTTAATCAGCCCCAGCATTTT

clone_size: -
j_call: TRBJ2-1
d_call: -
v_call: TRBV6-1
cdr3_aa: CASRGGNEQFF
cdr3_nt: TGTGCCAGCAGGGGTGGGAATGAGCAGTTCTTC

clone_size: -
j_call: TRBJ2-1
d_call: -
v_call: TRBV28
cdr3_aa: CASSLPDSLGGSGNEQFF
cdr3_nt: TGTGCCAGCAGTCTCCCGGACAGTTTGGGCGGGAGCGGTAATGAGCAGTTCTTC